This T cell receptor (beta chain) emerged from a study of technical replicates of blood from several donors. Some clones are missing from TCRdb's copy, which holds only in-frame ones; the method was immunoSEQ multiplex PCR. The sample has 70,000 to 85,000 clones; over 80% are singletons. V lost 6 bases and J 2 bases, leaving 12 bases between the germline ends. Germline lookup yields CDR1 SGHRS and CDR2 YFSETQ. This CDR3 is built from 13 residues. The sequence came from a human donor in good health. The sequenced sample consisted of T cells isolated from PBMCs. This chain connects TRBV5-1 to TRBJ2-7; a possible D gene is TRBD1 (6 bases). CDR3 bases: TGCGCCAGCACCAGGGACACACCCTACGAGCAGTACTTC. It specifies CASTRDTPYEQYF.